In its sample, the clone carrying this T cell receptor beta chain was seen a few times. No DNA is shown, since the ends of the CDR3 on it are uncertain; the CDR3 is the one TCRdb lists. Used for diagnoses were clinical symptoms, serum thyroxine and TRAb, thyroid ultrasound and orbital computed tomography. Over 8 ml fresh peripheral blood yielded the PBMCs. The data derive from a study of T cells in Graves' hyperthyroidism and ophthalmopathy. Amplified regions were TCR beta CDR3 sequences from RNA transcripts. The TCR CDR3 first-round RT-PCR relied on the HTBI primer set. TCRdb re-derived calls from the multiplex PCR reads in MiXCR, one entry per CDR3 protein. The sample yields about 400,000 distinct CDR3 sequences, 15% seen once. This receptor was obtained from a woman aged 30 to 39 with Graves' hyperthyroidism. The specimen sequenced was blood.

Here the CDR3 reads CASSSSTSGRAGQYF. The chain carries TRBV2 and TRBJ2-3; TRBD2 is the table's D call and was not checked against the DNA. The CDR3 length equals 15 residues, ends included. Germline CDR1 is SNHLY and CDR2 is FYNNEI.